This T cell receptor beta chain came from a study of vaccination effects on CD4 cells after COVID-19. The assay was immunoSEQ multiplex PCR, and TCRdb's table has in-frame clones only and misses some. This sample has tens of thousands of clones, with over 70% found just once. Notes on this clone: Its matching antigen is unknown.

Germline V lookup: CDR1 MNHNY, CDR2 SVGAGI (reference sequence). The CDR3 has 16 amino acids. V dropped 2 bases and J dropped 5; count of bases not matched to a gene: 9. Before sequencing, viral peptide pools were used by the ViraFEST assay to expand antigen-specific CD4+ T cells. The culture ran for 10 days before CD4+ T cells were isolated. Nucleocapsid antibody tests were negative, and the vaccine recipients had no prior SARS-CoV-2 infection. The sequencing here drew on CD4+ T cells from PBMCs cultured with SARS-CoV-2 spike peptides, taken before COVID-19 vaccination. The chain joins TRBV6-6 to TRBJ2-3; TRBD2 matches at 8 bases. The TCR was taken from a human donor who received a COVID-19 vaccine. CDR3 sequence reads: CASSYRTGLAVDTQYF. Written as DNA, the CDR3 is TGTGCCAGCAGTTACCGAACAGGACTAGCAGTAGATACGCAGTATTTT.